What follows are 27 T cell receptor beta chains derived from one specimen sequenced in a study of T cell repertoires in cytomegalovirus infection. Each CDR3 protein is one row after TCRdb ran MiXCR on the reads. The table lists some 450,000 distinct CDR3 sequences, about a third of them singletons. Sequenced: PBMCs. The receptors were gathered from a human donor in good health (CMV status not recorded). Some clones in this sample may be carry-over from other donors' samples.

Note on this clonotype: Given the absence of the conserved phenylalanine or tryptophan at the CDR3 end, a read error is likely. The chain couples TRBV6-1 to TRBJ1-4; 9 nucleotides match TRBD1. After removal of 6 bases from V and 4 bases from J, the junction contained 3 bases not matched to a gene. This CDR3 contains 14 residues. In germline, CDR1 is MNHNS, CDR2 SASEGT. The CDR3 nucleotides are TGTGCCAGCAGGGACAGGGGACTTAATGAAAAACTGTTTTGT. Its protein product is CASRDRGLNEKLFC.

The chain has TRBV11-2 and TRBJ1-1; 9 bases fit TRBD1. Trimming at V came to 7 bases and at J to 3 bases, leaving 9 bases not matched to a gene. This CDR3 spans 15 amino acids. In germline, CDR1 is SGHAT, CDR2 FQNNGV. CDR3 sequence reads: CASTLTGGFDTEAFF. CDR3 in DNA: TGTGCCAGCACCCTGACAGGGGGGTTTGACACTGAAGCTTTCTTT. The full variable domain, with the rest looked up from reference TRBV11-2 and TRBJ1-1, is EAGVAQSPRYKIIEKRQSVAFWCNPISGHATLYWYQQILGQGPKLLIQFQNNGVVDDSQLPKDRFSAERLKGVDSTLKIQPAKLEDSAVYLCASTLTGGFDTEAFFGQGTRLTVV.

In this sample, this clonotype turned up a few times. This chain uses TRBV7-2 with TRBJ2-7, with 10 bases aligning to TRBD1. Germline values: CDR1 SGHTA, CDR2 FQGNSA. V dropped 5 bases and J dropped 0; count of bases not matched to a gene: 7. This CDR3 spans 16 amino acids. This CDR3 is CASSLRQGAVSYEQYF. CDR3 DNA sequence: TGTGCCAGCAGCCTAAGACAGGGGGCGGTCTCCTACGAGCAGTACTTC. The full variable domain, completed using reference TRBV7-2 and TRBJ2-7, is GAGVSQSPSNKVTEKGKDVELRCDPISGHTALYWYRQSLGQGLEFLIYFQGNSAPDKSGLPSDRFSAERTGGSVSTLTIQRTQQEDSAVYLCASSLRQGAVSYEQYFGPGTRLTVT.

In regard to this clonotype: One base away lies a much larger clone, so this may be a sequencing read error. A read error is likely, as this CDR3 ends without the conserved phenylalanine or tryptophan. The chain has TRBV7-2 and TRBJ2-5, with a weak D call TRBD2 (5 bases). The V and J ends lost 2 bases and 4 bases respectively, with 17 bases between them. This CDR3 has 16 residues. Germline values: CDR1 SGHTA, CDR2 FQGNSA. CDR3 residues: CASSLRRLKRGETQYL. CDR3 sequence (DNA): TGTGCCAGCAGCTTAAGGAGACTGAAACGGGGAGAGACCCAGTACTTA.

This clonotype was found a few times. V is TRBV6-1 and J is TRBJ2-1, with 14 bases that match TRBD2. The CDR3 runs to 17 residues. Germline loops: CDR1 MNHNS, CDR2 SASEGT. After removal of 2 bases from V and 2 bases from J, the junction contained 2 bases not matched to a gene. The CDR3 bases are TGTGCCAGCAGTGAACTGGGACTAGCGGGGGCCTACAATGAGCAGTTCTTC. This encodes CASSELGLAGAYNEQFF.

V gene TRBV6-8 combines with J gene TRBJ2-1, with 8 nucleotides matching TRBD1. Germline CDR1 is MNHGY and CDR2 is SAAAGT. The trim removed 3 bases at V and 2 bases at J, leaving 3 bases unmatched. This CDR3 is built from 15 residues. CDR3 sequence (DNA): TGTGCCAGCAGTTATAGCAGGGGGCCCTACAATGAGCAGTTCTTC. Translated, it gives CASSYSRGPYNEQFF.

The CDR3 sequence is CASSKLQITNTEAFF. The CDR3 DNA is TGTGCCAGCAGCAAACTACAGATAACGAACACTGAAGCTTTCTTT. The chain carries TRBV7-8 and TRBJ1-1; no definite D call. Germline V lookup: CDR1 SGHVS, CDR2 FQNEAQ. This CDR3 spans 15 amino acids. Between the trimmed V and J ends, which lost 5 bases and 1 base, there was a span of 14 bases.

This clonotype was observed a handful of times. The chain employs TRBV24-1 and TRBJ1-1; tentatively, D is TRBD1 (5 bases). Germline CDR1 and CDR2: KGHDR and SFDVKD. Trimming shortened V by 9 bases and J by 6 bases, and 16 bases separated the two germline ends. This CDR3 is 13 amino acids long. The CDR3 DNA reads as TGTGCCACCTCGCGGGGGGGAGTGCCTGAAGCTTTCTTT. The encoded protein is CATSRGGVPEAFF.

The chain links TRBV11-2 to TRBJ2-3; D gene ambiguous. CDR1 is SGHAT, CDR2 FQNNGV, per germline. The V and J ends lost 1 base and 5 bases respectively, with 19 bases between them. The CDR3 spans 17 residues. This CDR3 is CASSLVSGRLRKDTQYF. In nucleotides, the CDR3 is TGTGCCAGCAGCTTAGTGTCAGGTCGCCTAAGGAAAGATACGCAGTATTTT.

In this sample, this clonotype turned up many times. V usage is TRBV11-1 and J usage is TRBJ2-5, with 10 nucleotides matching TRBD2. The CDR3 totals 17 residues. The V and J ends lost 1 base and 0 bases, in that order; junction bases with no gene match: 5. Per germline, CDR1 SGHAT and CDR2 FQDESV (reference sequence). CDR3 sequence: CASSLGASGGHQETQYF. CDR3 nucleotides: TGTGCCAGCAGCTTAGGAGCTAGCGGGGGACACCAAGAGACCCAGTACTTC.

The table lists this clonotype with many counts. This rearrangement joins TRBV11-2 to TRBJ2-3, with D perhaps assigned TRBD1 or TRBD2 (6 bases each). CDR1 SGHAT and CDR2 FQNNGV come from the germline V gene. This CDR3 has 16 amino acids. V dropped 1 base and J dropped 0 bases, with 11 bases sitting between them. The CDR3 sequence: CASSLGGAGSTDTQYF. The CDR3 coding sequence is TGTGCCAGCAGCTTAGGGGGGGCAGGGAGCACAGATACGCAGTATTTT.

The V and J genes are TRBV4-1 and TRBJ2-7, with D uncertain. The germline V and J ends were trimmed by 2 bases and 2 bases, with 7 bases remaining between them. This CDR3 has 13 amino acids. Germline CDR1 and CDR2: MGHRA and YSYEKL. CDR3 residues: CASSQSQPYEQYF. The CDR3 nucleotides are TGCGCCAGCAGCCAATCTCAACCCTACGAGCAGTACTTC.

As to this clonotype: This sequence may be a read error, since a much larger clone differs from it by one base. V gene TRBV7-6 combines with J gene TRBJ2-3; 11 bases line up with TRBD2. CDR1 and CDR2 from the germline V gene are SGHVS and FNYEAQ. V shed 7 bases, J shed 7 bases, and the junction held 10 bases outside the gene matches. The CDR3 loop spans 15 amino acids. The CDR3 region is CASIPKLAGGNTQYF. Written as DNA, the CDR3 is TGTGCCAGCATCCCCAAGCTAGCGGGGGGTAATACGCAGTATTTT.

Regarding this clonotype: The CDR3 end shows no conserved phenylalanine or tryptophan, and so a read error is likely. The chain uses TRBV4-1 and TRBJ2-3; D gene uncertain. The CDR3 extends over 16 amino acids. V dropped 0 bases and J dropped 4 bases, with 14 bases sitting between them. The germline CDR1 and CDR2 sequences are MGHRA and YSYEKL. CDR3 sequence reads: CASSQDKCQVADTQYG. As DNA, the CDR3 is TGCGCCAGCAGCCAAGATAAATGTCAGGTAGCAGATACGCAGTATGGT.

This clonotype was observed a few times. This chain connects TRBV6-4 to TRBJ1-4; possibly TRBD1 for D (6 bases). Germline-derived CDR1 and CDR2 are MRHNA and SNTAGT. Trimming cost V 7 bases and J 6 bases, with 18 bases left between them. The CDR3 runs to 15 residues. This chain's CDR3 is CASIGSRDTYEKLFF. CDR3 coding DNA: TGTGCCAGCATTGGCTCCCGGGACACCTATGAAAAACTGTTTTTT.

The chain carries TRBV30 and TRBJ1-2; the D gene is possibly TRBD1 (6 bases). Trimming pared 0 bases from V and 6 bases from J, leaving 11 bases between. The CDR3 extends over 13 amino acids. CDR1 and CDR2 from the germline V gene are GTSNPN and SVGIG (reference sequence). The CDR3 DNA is TGTGCCTGGAGTGTCCGGGGGCTGAATGGCTACACCTTC. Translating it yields CAWSVRGLNGYTF.

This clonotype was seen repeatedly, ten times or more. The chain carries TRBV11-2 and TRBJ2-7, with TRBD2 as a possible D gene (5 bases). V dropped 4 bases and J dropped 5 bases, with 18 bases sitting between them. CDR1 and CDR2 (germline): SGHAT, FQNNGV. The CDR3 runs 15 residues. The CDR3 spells CASSSSDRGDHEQYF. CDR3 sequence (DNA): TGTGCCAGCAGCTCATCAGACCGGGGAGACCACGAGCAGTACTTC.

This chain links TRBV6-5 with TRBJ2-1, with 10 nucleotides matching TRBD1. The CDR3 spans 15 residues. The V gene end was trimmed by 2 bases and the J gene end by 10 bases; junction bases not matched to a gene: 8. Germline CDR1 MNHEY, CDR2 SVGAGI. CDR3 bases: TGTGCCAGCAGTTACGAGACAGGGGGCGGCAAGGAGCAGTTCTTC. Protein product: CASSYETGGGKEQFF.

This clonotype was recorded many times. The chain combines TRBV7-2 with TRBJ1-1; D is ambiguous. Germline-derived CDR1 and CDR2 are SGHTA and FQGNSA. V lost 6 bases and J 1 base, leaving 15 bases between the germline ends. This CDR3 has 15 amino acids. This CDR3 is CASRIGRLTNTEAFF. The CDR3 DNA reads TGTGCCAGCAGGATAGGGAGGCTGACGAACACTGAAGCTTTCTTT.

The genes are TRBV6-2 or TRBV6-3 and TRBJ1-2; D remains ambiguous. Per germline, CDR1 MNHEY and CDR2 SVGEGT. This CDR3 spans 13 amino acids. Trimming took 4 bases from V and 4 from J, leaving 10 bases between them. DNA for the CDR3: TGTGCCAGCAGTTTAACCCACAGCTATGGCTACACCTTC. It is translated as CASSLTHSYGYTF.

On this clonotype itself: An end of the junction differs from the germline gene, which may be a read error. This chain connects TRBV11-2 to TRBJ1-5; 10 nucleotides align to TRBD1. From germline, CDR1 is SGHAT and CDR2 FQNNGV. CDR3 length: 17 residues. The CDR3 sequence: CASSRDRGIVRNKPQHF. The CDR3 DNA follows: TGTGCCAGCAGCAGGGACAGGGGAATAGTTCGCAATAAGCCCCAGCATTTT.

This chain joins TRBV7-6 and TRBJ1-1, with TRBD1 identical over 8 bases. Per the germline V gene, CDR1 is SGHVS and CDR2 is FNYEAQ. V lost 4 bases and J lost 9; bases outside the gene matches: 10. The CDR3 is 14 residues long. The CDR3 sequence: CASSSQGGFGQAFF. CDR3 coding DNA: TGTGCCAGCAGCTCACAGGGGGGATTTGGGCAAGCTTTCTTT.

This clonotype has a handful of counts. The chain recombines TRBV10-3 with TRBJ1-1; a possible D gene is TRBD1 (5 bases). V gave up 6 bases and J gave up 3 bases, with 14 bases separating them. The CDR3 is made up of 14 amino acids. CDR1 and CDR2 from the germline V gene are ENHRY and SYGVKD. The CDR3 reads CAIRGQKGDTEAFF. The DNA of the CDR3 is TGTGCCATCAGGGGGCAAAAGGGTGACACTGAAGCTTTCTTT.

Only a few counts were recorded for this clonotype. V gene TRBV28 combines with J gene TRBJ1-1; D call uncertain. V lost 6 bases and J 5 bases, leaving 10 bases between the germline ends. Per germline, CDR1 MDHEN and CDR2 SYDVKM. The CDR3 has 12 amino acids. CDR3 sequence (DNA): TGTGCCAGCAGGGAGGACGTGACTGAAGCTTTCTTT. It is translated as CASREDVTEAFF.

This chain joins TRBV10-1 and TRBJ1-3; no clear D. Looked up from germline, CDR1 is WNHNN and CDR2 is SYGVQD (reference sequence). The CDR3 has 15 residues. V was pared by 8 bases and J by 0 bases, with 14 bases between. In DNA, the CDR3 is TGCGCCAGCGTGGTACTTGACTACTCTGGAAACACCATATATTTT. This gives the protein CASVVLDYSGNTIYF.

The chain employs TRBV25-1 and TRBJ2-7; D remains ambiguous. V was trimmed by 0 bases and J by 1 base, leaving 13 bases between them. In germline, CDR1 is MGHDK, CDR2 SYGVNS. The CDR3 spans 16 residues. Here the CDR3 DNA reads TGTGCCAGCAGTGAATATATGGGCAGCCGATCCTACGAGCAGTACTTC. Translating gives CASSEYMGSRSYEQYF.

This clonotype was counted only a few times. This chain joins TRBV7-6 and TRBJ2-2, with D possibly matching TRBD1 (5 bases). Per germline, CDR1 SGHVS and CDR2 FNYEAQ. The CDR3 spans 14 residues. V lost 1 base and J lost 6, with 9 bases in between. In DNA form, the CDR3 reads TGTGCCAGCAGCTTAGTGGCACAGGCCGGGGAGCTGTTTTTT. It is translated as CASSLVAQAGELFF.